These 5 T cell receptor beta chains originate from one sample sequenced in a study of STAT5B mutations in CD4+ large granular lymphocyte leukemia. Some clones are missing from TCRdb's copy, which holds only in-frame ones; the method was immunoSEQ multiplex PCR. The table shows about 30,000 clones, with about two thirds occurring only once. Sequences were obtained from CD4+ T cells from blood buffy coats. These receptors came from a human donor in good health.

This chain's CDR3 is CASSTRRGQSSYEQYV. CDR3 coding DNA: TGTGCCAGCAGTACCCGCCGGGGACAGAGCTCCTACGAGCAGTACGTC. J is TRBJ2-7 and V is TRBV28, with 7 positions matching TRBD1. The CDR3 length is 16 residues. Germline lookup yields CDR1 MDHEN and CDR2 SYDVKM. V gave up 5 bases and J gave up 0 bases; unmatched junction bases: 10.

The rearrangement joins TRBV28 to TRBJ2-3, with 11 nucleotides matching TRBD2. CDR3 size: 14 residues. The ends lost 6 bases at V and 6 bases at J; junction bases unmatched: 5. CDR1 is MDHEN, CDR2 SYDVKM, per germline. The CDR3 DNA follows: TGTGCCAGCAGCTTAGCGGGGGGGCGCGATACGCAGTATTTT. This sequence encodes CASSLAGGRDTQYF.

V usage is TRBV25-1 and J usage is TRBJ2-7; D may be TRBD1 (6 bases). The length of the CDR3 is 14 residues. Germline loops: CDR1 MGHDK, CDR2 SYGVNS. V lost 6 bases, J lost 2 bases, and 14 bases lay in between. The DNA of the CDR3 is TGTGCCAGCAGGAAGACAGGATCCACCTACGAGCAGTACTTC. Translated: CASRKTGSTYEQYF.

The chain couples TRBV6-1 to TRBJ1-5; D is unclear. Trimming took 4 bases from V and 4 from J, leaving 5 bases between them. CDR3 length: 12 amino acids. Germline-derived CDR1 and CDR2 are MNHNS and SASEGT. The CDR3 here is CASSVPNQPQHF. CDR3 DNA: TGTGCCAGCAGTGTCCCGAATCAGCCCCAGCATTTT.

CDR3 amino acids: CASSPGGFNQPQHF. CDR3 bases: TGTGCCAGCTCTCCGGGGGGGTTCAATCAGCCCCAGCATTTT. The V gene is TRBV18, the J gene TRBJ1-5, with TRBD1 as a possible D gene (5 bases). Germline values: CDR1 KGHSH, CDR2 LQKENI. V shed 6 bases and J shed 3 bases, with 12 bases lying between them. This CDR3 is built from 14 residues.